This T cell receptor (beta chain) was sequenced during a study of T-cell memory formation after mild COVID-19. The CDR3 is 13 residues long. CDR1 SGHRS and CDR2 YFSETQ come from the germline V gene. V gave up 4 bases and J gave up 4 bases, with 10 bases separating them. Study outcomes and limitations: Prior to infection, memory already included some responding clones, suggesting cross-reactive memory joined.

5'RACE primed from the constant segment yielded TCR alpha and TCR beta cDNA libraries bearing sample barcodes and UMIs. TCRdb reprocessed the 5' RACE reads via MiXCR and lists one record per CDR3 protein. The data show roughly 180,000 distinct CDR3 sequences, around a tenth seen once. In this sample, this clonotype turned up many times. The antigen remains undetermined. Sequencing was done on a sample of PBMCs or a T cell subset sorted from them (not recorded which). The chain joins TRBV5-1 to TRBJ2-3, with D perhaps TRBD1 (6 bases). The TCR comes from a man aged 18 to 29 who had mild COVID-19 (a few samples of this study predate the infection). Cell type and time point are not known. The CDR3 loop is CASSQRQADTQYF. The CDR3 DNA is TGCGCCAGCAGCCAACGACAGGCAGATACGCAGTATTTT.